Below, 20 T cell receptor beta chains from the same sample are listed, as sequenced in a study of blood T cells in healthy people across ages. The second PCR ran about 6 to 11 cycles with a sample-barcoded 5' primer and J-beta primers. TCRdb passed the 5' RACE reads through MiXCR, listing each CDR3 protein once. There are about 680,000 distinct CDR3 sequences in the sample; over 45% occur only once, and around a third lies in the top ten. Sequenced: blood. All receptors derive from a woman in her sixties in good health.

The chain has TRBV29-1 and TRBJ2-5; D may correspond to TRBD1 or TRBD2 (6 bases each). Germline lookup yields CDR1 SQVTM and CDR2 ANQGSEA. This CDR3 contains 15 residues. V lost 4 bases and J 1 base, leaving 16 bases between the germline ends. CDR3 protein: CSVARAGGFQETQYF. In nucleotides, the CDR3 is TGCAGCGTTGCCCGGGCCGGGGGCTTCCAAGAGACCCAGTACTTC. The whole variable domain, filled in from reference TRBV29-1 and TRBJ2-5, reads SAVISQKPSRDICQRGTSLTIQCQVDSQVTMMFWYRQQPGQSLTLIATANQGSEATYESGFVIDKFPISRPNLTFSTLTVSNMSPEDSSIYLCSVARAGGFQETQYFGPGTRLLVL.

J is TRBJ2-3 and V is TRBV27; weak D call: TRBD1 (6 bases). CDR1 and CDR2 (germline): MNHEY, SMNVEV (reference sequence). V was trimmed by 7 bases and J by 1 base, leaving 30 bases between them. The CDR3 runs 20 residues. CDR3 sequence (DNA): TGTGCCAGCACCTCCCTAACCCGGGACATCCTCCGTCTTGGCACAGATACGCAGTATTTT. Residues: CASTSLTRDILRLGTDTQYF.

The CDR3 region has the DNA TGCAGTGCTACGACGCCGTTAGGACTAGCGGGAGACCCCGTTTACGAGCAGTACTTC. Translated, it gives CSATTPLGLAGDPVYEQYF. This chain uses TRBV20-1 with TRBJ2-5, with 13 positions matching TRBD2. The J call is doubtful: the DNA matches TRBJ2-7 better. CDR1 is DFQATT and CDR2 is SNEGSKA in the germline V gene (reference sequence). The CDR3 spans 19 residues.

A note on this clonotype: Its ends do not fully match the called genes, so a read error is possible. The V gene is TRBV18, the J gene TRBJ1-4, with 11 bases lining up with TRBD1. In germline, CDR1 is KGHSH, CDR2 LQKENI. The CDR3 length is 17 residues. The CDR3 sequence is CASSGQGAFSTNKKLFF. For the CDR3, the DNA is TGTGCCAGCAGCGGACAGGGGGCTTTTTCAACTAATAAAAAACTGTTTTTT.

The J gene is TRBJ2-1, the V gene TRBV12-3 or TRBV12-4; 10 nucleotides agree with TRBD1. With the DNA end fitting TRBJ2-7 better, the J assignment may be wrong. The CDR3 covers 17 residues. CDR3 sequence: CASSSGTGTGDQNEQYF. DNA of the CDR3: TGTGCCAGCAGTTCGGGGACCGGGACAGGGGATCAGAACGAGCAGTACTTC.

This sequence joins TRBV4-2 and TRBJ2-1, with D possibly being TRBD1 or TRBD2 (5 bases each). Germline-derived CDR1 and CDR2 are LGHNA and YNFKEQ. The CDR3 spans 17 residues. The V end lost 0 bases, the J end lost 10 bases, and 22 bases lay between the germline ends. The CDR3: CASSQDGYGGGSYEQFF. CDR3 nucleotides: TGTGCCAGCAGCCAAGATGGATATGGGGGTGGTTCCTACGAGCAGTTCTTC.

Of note for this clonotype: The junction shows a germline mismatch at one end, possibly a read error. The rearrangement uses TRBV28 and TRBJ2-3, with 11 bases identical to TRBD2. Germline V gene lookup returns CDR1 MDHEN and CDR2 SYDVKM. The CDR3 spans 17 residues. CDR3 loop: CASSLAKLAGGTDTQYF. The CDR3 bases are TGTGCTAGCAGTTTAGCAAAACTAGCGGGAGGCACAGATACGCAGTATTTT.

CDR3 bases: TGTGCCAGCATTAGGGGGACAGGGTTCTACGAGCAGTACTTC. Its protein product is CASIRGTGFYEQYF. V gene TRBV6-1 combines with J gene TRBJ2-7; 9 nucleotides line up with TRBD1. The ends lost 7 bases at V and 3 bases at J; junction bases unmatched: 7. Germline V gives CDR1 MNHNS, CDR2 SASEGT. The CDR3 is made up of 14 amino acids.

The J gene is TRBJ2-3, the V gene TRBV20-1; 10 nucleotides line up with TRBD2. The CDR3 covers 16 residues. Germline values: CDR1 DFQATT, CDR2 SNEGSKA (reference sequence). V was clipped by 5 bases and J by 5 bases; unmatched bases: 13. The CDR3 sequence: CSAPLNSGRFGDTQYF. CDR3 bases: TGCAGTGCTCCCCTTAATAGCGGGAGGTTTGGAGATACGCAGTATTTT.

The V call is TRBV6-5, the J call TRBJ1-1, with D possibly TRBD1 on 6 matching bases. Germline CDR1 MNHEY, CDR2 SVGAGI. CDR3 length: 14 amino acids. V gave up 5 bases and J gave up 7 bases, with 17 bases separating them. The CDR3 sequence is CASSLSPGGVEAFF. The CDR3 coding sequence is TGTGCCAGCAGTCTTAGTCCGGGGGGCGTTGAAGCTTTCTTT.

The genes are TRBV20-1 and TRBJ2-7, with D possibly called TRBD1 or TRBD2 (5 bases each). Germline lookup yields CDR1 DFQATT and CDR2 SNEGSKA (reference sequence). CDR3 length equals 13 residues. V was trimmed by 6 bases and J by 6 bases, leaving 18 bases between them. The CDR3 protein is CSATRDAAAEQYF. In DNA form, the CDR3 reads TGCAGTGCCACAAGGGACGCCGCTGCCGAGCAGTACTTC.

This clonotype was seen more than once but under ten times. The chain combines TRBV20-1 with TRBJ2-3, with D perhaps TRBD2 (6 bases). With 1 base removed from V and 3 bases from J, the gap between germline ends came to 20 bases. The CDR3 consists of 17 residues. CDR1 DFQATT and CDR2 SNEGSKA come from the germline V gene (reference sequence). The CDR3 protein is CSARVLGSRGGTDTQYF. The CDR3 DNA follows: TGCAGTGCTAGAGTGCTCGGGTCCCGGGGAGGTACAGATACGCAGTATTTT.

This chain uses TRBV7-2 with TRBJ1-2, with TRBD1 matching 7 bases. Germline loops: CDR1 SGHTA, CDR2 FQGNSA. V trimming: 4 bases; J trimming: 6 bases; junction bases outside the gene matches: 11. This CDR3 is built from 15 residues. As DNA, the CDR3 is TGTGCCAGCAGCTCCCGGGTCCCCAGGGGGAATGGCTACACCTTC. Translating gives CASSSRVPRGNGYTF.

Remarks on this clonotype: Possible read error: a much larger clone is one base away. This rearrangement joins TRBV13 to TRBJ2-7; D gene unclear. The V gene lost 5 bases and the J gene lost 2 bases, with 10 bases spanning the gap. CDR1 and CDR2 from the germline V gene are PRHDT and FYEKMQ (reference sequence). This CDR3 is built from 13 residues. CDR3 sequence reads: CASSRRRAYEQYF. For the CDR3, the DNA is TGTGCCAGCAGCCGAAGGCGAGCCTACGAGCAGTACTTC.

A remark on this clonotype: A much larger clonotype is one base distant, so this may be a read error. V usage is TRBV11-2 and J usage is TRBJ2-1; 8 bases match TRBD2. Germline-derived CDR1 and CDR2 are SGHAT and FQNNGV. The J segment lost 5 bases and the V segment lost 2 bases, leaving 8 bases of the junction unmatched. The CDR3 runs 16 residues. The CDR3 loop is CASSLMAAGGDNEQFF. CDR3 in DNA: TGTGCCAGCAGCTTAATGGCTGCGGGAGGAGACAATGAGCAGTTCTTC.

This clonotype was counted only a few times. The chain employs TRBV6-2 or TRBV6-3 and TRBJ2-1; D is undetermined. Looked up from germline, CDR1 is MNHEY and CDR2 is SVGEGT. V was trimmed by 2 bases and J by 2 bases, leaving 4 bases between them. The CDR3 is made up of 13 amino acids. The CDR3 nucleotides are TGTGCCAGCAGTTACGGAACCTACAATGAGCAGTTCTTC. This sequence encodes CASSYGTYNEQFF.

This clonotype was detected ten times or more. V usage is TRBV12-3 or TRBV12-4 and J usage is TRBJ2-5; D gene ambiguous. Trimming stripped 7 bases from V and 3 bases from J, with 9 bases between. This CDR3 spans 12 amino acids. The CDR3 spells CASKEWEETQYF. As DNA, the CDR3 is TGTGCCAGCAAGGAATGGGAAGAGACCCAGTACTTC.

In its sample, this clonotype was seen a few times. The chain recombines TRBV20-1 with TRBJ1-4, with TRBD1 matching 8 bases. Germline CDR1 and CDR2: DFQATT and SNEGSKA (reference sequence). The V gene end was trimmed by 3 bases and the J gene end by 7 bases; junction bases not matched to a gene: 1. This CDR3 spans 12 amino acids. The CDR3 spells CSASDRGEKLFF. For the CDR3, the DNA is TGCAGTGCTAGTGACAGGGGTGAAAAACTGTTTTTT.

This chain uses TRBV6-6 with TRBJ2-7; a possible D gene is TRBD2 (6 bases). V was clipped by 6 bases and J by 3 bases, with 12 bases between them. Germline CDR1 and CDR2: MNHNY and SVGAGI (reference sequence). The CDR3 extends over 13 amino acids. For the CDR3, the DNA is TGTGCCAGCAGCAAGATGGGGGGCTACGAGCAGTACTTC. Translating it yields CASSKMGGYEQYF.

The chain is built from TRBV27 and TRBJ2-1; D is uncertain. Trimming removed 5 bases at V and 2 bases at J, with 7 bases between. Germline CDR1 and CDR2: MNHEY and SMNVEV (reference sequence). This CDR3 spans 13 amino acids. The chain's CDR3 is CASSPRAYNEQFF. In DNA form, the CDR3 reads TGTGCCAGCAGTCCCCGCGCCTACAATGAGCAGTTCTTC.